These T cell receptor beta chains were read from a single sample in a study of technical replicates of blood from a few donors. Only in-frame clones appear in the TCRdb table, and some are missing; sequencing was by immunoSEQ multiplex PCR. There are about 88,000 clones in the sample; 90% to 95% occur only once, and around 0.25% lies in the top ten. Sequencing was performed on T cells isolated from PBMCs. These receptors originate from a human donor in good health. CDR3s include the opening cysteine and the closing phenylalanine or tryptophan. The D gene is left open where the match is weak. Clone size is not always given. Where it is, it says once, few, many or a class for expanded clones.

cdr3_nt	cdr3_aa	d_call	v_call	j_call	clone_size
TGTGCCAGCAGCTTAGCCGGGAACACTGAAGCTTTCTTT	CASSLAGNTEAFF	NA	TRBV11-2	TRBJ1-1	NA
TGCGCCAGCAGCTTGGACAGGGCCTACGAGCAGTACTTC	CASSLDRAYEQYF	NA	TRBV5-1	TRBJ2-7	NA
TGCGCCAGCAGCCAAGATCGTCTGGGGCTCGAGCAGTACTTC	CASSQDRLGLEQYF	NA	TRBV4-1	TRBJ2-7	NA
TGTGCCAGTTCTGAGAGACAGGGTTCCTACGAGCAGTACTTC	CASSERQGSYEQYF	TRBD1	TRBV19	TRBJ2-7	NA
TGTGCCAGCAGCGGCCCATATAGACAGGCTACTGGCTACACCTTC	CASSGPYRQATGYTF	NA	TRBV9	TRBJ1-2	NA
TGTGCCAGCAGCTTGGAGGGGTGGGGTAATGAAAAACTGTTTTTT	CASSLEGWGNEKLFF	NA	TRBV5-8	TRBJ1-4	NA
TGTGCCAGCAGCCGCGGGGCCGCCATGGGTACGCAGTATTTT	CASSRGAAMGTQYF	NA	TRBV6-5	TRBJ2-3	NA
TGTGCCAGCAGTTACTCGACAGGGGGGGCCGGCTCACCCCTCCACTTT	CASSYSTGGAGSPLHF	TRBD1	TRBV6-5	TRBJ1-6	NA
TGTGCCAGTAGGGAACCGGGACAGGGAAGCGAGCAGTACTTC	CASREPGQGSEQYF	TRBD1	TRBV19	TRBJ2-7	NA
TGCGCCAGCAGCTCTTTCGGACAGGGACCATACAATGAGCAGTTCTTC	CASSSFGQGPYNEQFF	TRBD1	TRBV5-1	TRBJ2-1	NA
TGCGCCAGCAGCCAAGGAACGGGATGGCGTTCGGGAGGCTACACCTTC	CASSQGTGWRSGGYTF	NA	TRBV4-1	TRBJ1-2	NA
TGTGCCACCGAGGACAGGCATAATTCACCCCTCCACTTT	CATEDRHNSPLHF	TRBD1	TRBV2	TRBJ1-6	once
TGTGCTAGTGGTTTGAGTTTTTTGCAGGGTTCGGAGACCCAGTACTTC	CASGLSFLQGSETQYF	NA	TRBV12-5	TRBJ2-5	NA
TGTGCCAGCAGCCCCCGGACTAGCGGGACAGGGCAGCATGAGCAGTTCTTC	CASSPRTSGTGQHEQFF	TRBD2	TRBV7-2	TRBJ2-1	NA
TGTGCCAGCAGCCATAGGTATGGGGGCCCCGAGGAGACCCAGTACTTC	CASSHRYGGPEETQYF	NA	TRBV7-3	TRBJ2-5	NA
TGTGCCAGCAGCGCGCGACAGGGCGACGCTGAAGCTTTCTTT	CASSARQGDAEAFF	TRBD1	TRBV9	TRBJ1-1	NA
TGTGCCAGCAGCCCGACCGGGACTAGCGGGAGAAATGAGCAGTTCTTC	CASSPTGTSGRNEQFF	TRBD2	TRBV4-2	TRBJ2-1	NA
TGTGCCAGTAGTAATCTACAGGGGGTCCAATCCCTCTATGGCTACACCTTC	CASSNLQGVQSLYGYTF	TRBD1	TRBV19	TRBJ1-2	NA
TGTGCCAGCAGCTTAATGCTCGGGGAGACCCAGTACTTC	CASSLMLGETQYF	NA	TRBV7-9	TRBJ2-5	NA
TGTGCCAGCAGCCCTACGGGAGGGGCGCGTACCGGGGAGCTGTTTTTT	CASSPTGGARTGELFF	TRBD2	TRBV11-3	TRBJ2-2	NA
TGTGCCAGCAGCGTAGCGGGAGAAGGCAATGAGCAGTTCTTC	CASSVAGEGNEQFF	TRBD2	TRBV27	TRBJ2-1	NA
TGTGCCAGTAGTATTGTTAGCGGGGGGACCGACGAGCAGTACTTC	CASSIVSGGTDEQYF	TRBD2	TRBV19	TRBJ2-7	NA
TGCAGCGTAGTGTTGGGGGGATTCGCTGAAGCTTTCTTT	CSVVLGGFAEAFF	NA	TRBV29-1	TRBJ1-1	NA
TGTGCCAGCAGCTTGCCGGGAGCTCTGAACACTGAAGCTTTCTTT	CASSLPGALNTEAFF	NA	TRBV5-4	TRBJ1-1	NA
TGTGCCAGCAGCACCGAACTCGGGGGGGCGTATAATGAGCAGTTCTTC	CASSTELGGAYNEQFF	TRBD2	TRBV5-6	TRBJ2-1	NA
TGTGCCAGTAGTAGTAGCGGGGGGTACCAAGAGACCCAGTACTTC	CASSSSGGYQETQYF	TRBD2	TRBV19	TRBJ2-5	NA
TGTGCCAGCAGCGGTACAGGGCCCTACAATGAGCAGTTCTTC	CASSGTGPYNEQFF	NA	TRBV9	TRBJ2-1	NA
TGTGCCTGGAGTGGGACTAGCGCGGGTAATGAGCAGTTCTTC	CAWSGTSAGNEQFF	TRBD2	TRBV30	TRBJ2-1	once
TGCGCCAGCAGCCCTACCCGGGCGGGCGTAAACTATGGCTACACCTTC	CASSPTRAGVNYGYTF	NA	TRBV5-1	TRBJ1-2	NA
TGTGCCAGCGGTACCACACAAGCGGTATGGGGTTGGGAGACCCAGTACTTC	CASGTTQAVWGWETQYF	NA	TRBV27	TRBJ2-5	once
TGTGCCAGCAGTGATTTCGGGCATTGGGGACAGGGGCTGACCCCTGAAGCTTTCTTT	CASSDFGHWGQGLTPEAFF	TRBD1	TRBV6-1	TRBJ1-1	NA
TGCGCCAGCAGCTTGGCCCCTAGCGGGGGGGAAGAGACCCAGTACTTC	CASSLAPSGGEETQYF	TRBD2	TRBV5-1	TRBJ2-5	NA
TGTGCCAGTAGTATGCGGGGAACTGGAAACACCATATATTTT	CASSMRGTGNTIYF	NA	TRBV19	TRBJ1-3	NA
TGTGCCAGCAGACAAAGGGGGAATACGCAGTATTTT	CASRQRGNTQYF	NA	TRBV6-5	TRBJ2-3	once
TGTGCCAGCAGCAACCCGACAGGGGGCGAAACGGGGGAAAAACTGTTTTTT	CASSNPTGGETGEKLFF	TRBD1	TRBV13	TRBJ1-4	NA
TGTGCCAGCAGCCCGGACAGGGACGGCGGCTACACCTTC	CASSPDRDGGYTF	TRBD1	TRBV5-4	TRBJ1-2	NA
TGCGCCAGCAGCCCTGGGGCTGGGGCGAAGACCTATGGCTACACCTTC	CASSPGAGAKTYGYTF	NA	TRBV5-1	TRBJ1-2	NA
TGTGCCAGCAGCCCAGTAGGGGTTAGCTCCTATAATTCACCCCTCCACTTT	CASSPVGVSSYNSPLHF	NA	TRBV7-9	TRBJ1-6	NA
TGTGCCAGCAGCTTCCGGGGGAGAAATCAGCCCCAGCATTTT	CASSFRGRNQPQHF	NA	TRBV5-6	TRBJ1-5	once
TGCAGCGTCAGGGGGGGGACAGGGCACACCGGGGAGCTGTTTTTT	CSVRGGTGHTGELFF	TRBD1	TRBV29-1	TRBJ2-2	NA
TGCGCCAGCAGCTTGGCTCAGGTCCAAGAGACCCAGTACTTC	CASSLAQVQETQYF	NA	TRBV5-1	TRBJ2-5	NA
TGTGCCAGCAGACCGCTGACAGGGAACAATCAGCCCCAGCATTTT	CASRPLTGNNQPQHF	TRBD1	TRBV6-1	TRBJ1-5	NA